This TCR beta chain was identified during a study of human T cells and chemical hapten exposure. Regarding the study as a whole: The donor cohort had alopecia, so its immune response may not match that of healthy people. Expanded TCR counts at PT1 were positively correlated with the patch test score. Once DPC sensitization occurred, TCRs above 1 in 1000 frequency showed no change.

This sample's time point: patch test 1, 2 weeks after DPC sensitization. Treatment here: therapeutic diphenylcyclopropenone sensitization with weekly scalp DPC. The CDR3 extends over 13 amino acids. The germline gives CDR1 SEHNR, CDR2 FQNEAQ (reference sequence). V was shortened by 2 bases and J by 4 bases, with 8 bases between the two germline ends. This clonotype was recorded many times. What it binds is not known. One entry per CDR3 protein, called by TCRdb with MiXCR from the RACE reads. The sample records approximately 350,000 distinct CDR3 sequences, about 7% being singletons. This receptor was obtained from a woman under 30 with alopecia areata. Some clones in this sample may be carry-over from other donors' samples. J is TRBJ1-1 and V is TRBV7-9; D uncertain. The sample here was whole blood, taken in connection with sensitization to the hapten diphenylcyclopropenone (DPC). DNA of the CDR3: TGTGCCAGCAGCTTATTAGTGGGCACTGAAGCTTTCTTT. This encodes CASSLLVGTEAFF. Full variable domain (missing parts from reference TRBV7-9 and TRBJ1-1): DTGVSQNPRHKITKRGQNVTFRCDPISEHNRLYWYRQTLGQGPEFLTYFQNEAQLEKSRLLSDRFSAERPKGSFSTLEIQRTEQGDSAMYLCASSLLVGTEAFFGQGTRLTVV.